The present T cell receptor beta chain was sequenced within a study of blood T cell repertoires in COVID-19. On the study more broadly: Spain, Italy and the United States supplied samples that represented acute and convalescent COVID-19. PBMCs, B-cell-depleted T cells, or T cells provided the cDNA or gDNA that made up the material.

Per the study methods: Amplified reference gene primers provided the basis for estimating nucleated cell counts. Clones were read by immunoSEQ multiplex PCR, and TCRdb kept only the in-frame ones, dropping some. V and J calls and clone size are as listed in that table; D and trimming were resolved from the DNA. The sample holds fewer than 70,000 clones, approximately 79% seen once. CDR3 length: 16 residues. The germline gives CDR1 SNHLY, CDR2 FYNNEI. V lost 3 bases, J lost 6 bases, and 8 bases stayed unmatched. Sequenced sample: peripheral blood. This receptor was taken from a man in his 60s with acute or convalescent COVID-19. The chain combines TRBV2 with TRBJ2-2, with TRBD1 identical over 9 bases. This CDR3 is CASSDGDREMSGELFF. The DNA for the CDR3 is TGTGCCAGCAGTGATGGGGACAGGGAGATGTCCGGGGAGCTGTTTTTT.